The 26 T cell receptor beta chains below come from one sample, sequenced in a study of blood T cell repertoires in COVID-19. The protocol was immunoSEQ multiplex PCR, while the TCRdb copy is restricted to in-frame clones and leaves out a portion. The sample carries about 270,000 clones, around 91% recorded once. Source material: PBMCs or T cells enriched from blood (not recorded which). These receptors were collected from a young woman who had recovered from COVID-19.

V gene TRBV7-9 combines with J gene TRBJ2-5; 9 bases align to TRBD1. The CDR3 contains 15 residues. CDR1 and CDR2 (germline): SEHNR, FQNEAQ (reference sequence). Trimming took 4 bases from V and 5 from J; bases not matched to a gene: 8. CDR3 coding DNA: TGTGCCAGCAGCTCCGGACAGGGGTATACGGAGACCCAGTACTTC. Its translation is CASSSGQGYTETQYF. The full variable domain, in which reference TRBV7-9 and TRBJ2-5 provide the parts outside the CDR3, is DTGVSQNPRHKITKRGQNVTFRCDPISEHNRLYWYRQTLGQGPEFLTYFQNEAQLEKSRLLSDRFSAERPKGSFSTLEIQRTEQGDSAMYLCASSSGQGYTETQYFGPGTRLLVL.

The rearrangement joins TRBV6-6 to TRBJ2-7, with a weak D call TRBD1 (5 bases). V lost 4 bases and J 6 bases, leaving 19 bases between the germline ends. Germline CDR1 reads MNHNY; CDR2 reads SVGAGI (reference sequence). The CDR3 consists of 15 residues. CDR3 residues: CASSWQAGPTSEQYF. The CDR3 DNA sequence: TGTGCCAGCAGTTGGCAGGCAGGGCCCACCTCCGAGCAGTACTTC.

The chain employs TRBV18 and TRBJ1-2; TRBD1 agrees at 9 bases. The CDR3 runs 14 residues. V gave up 2 bases and J gave up 5 bases; unmatched junction bases: 3. Looked up from germline, CDR1 is KGHSH and CDR2 is LQKENI. In DNA, the CDR3 is TGTGCCAGCTCACCAGGGGACAGGGTTTATGGCTACACCTTC. Amino acid sequence: CASSPGDRVYGYTF.

The chain joins TRBV27 to TRBJ1-2, with 7 positions matching TRBD1. From germline, CDR1 is MNHEY and CDR2 SMNVEV (reference sequence). The CDR3 runs 15 residues. The V and J ends lost 3 bases and 6 bases, in that order; junction bases with no gene match: 10. The CDR3 nucleotides read TGTGCCAGCAGTTTGACACAGGGGTGGTTTGATGGCTACACCTTC. Its protein is CASSLTQGWFDGYTF.

This chain links TRBV20-1 with TRBJ2-5; no definite D call. Germline lookup yields CDR1 DFQATT and CDR2 SNEGSKA (reference sequence). The length of the CDR3 is 11 residues. Trimming pared 5 bases from V and 3 bases from J, leaving 7 bases between. The CDR3 is CSAELKETQYF. The CDR3, as DNA: TGCAGTGCTGAACTAAAAGAGACCCAGTACTTC.

The rearrangement joins TRBV9 to TRBJ2-3; 11 bases agree with TRBD2. The CDR3 is made up of 19 amino acids. After removal of 0 bases from V and 1 base from J, the junction contained 10 bases not matched to a gene. Germline V lookup: CDR1 SGDLS, CDR2 YYNGEE. In DNA form, the CDR3 reads TGTGCCAGCAGCGTAGCTGGTCTAGCGGGGGGCCAGGGCACAGATACGCAGTATTTT. This translates into CASSVAGLAGGQGTDTQYF.

The table lists this clone with a count of one. The chain combines TRBV3-1 (or the pseudogene TRBV3-2) with TRBJ1-2; 7 nucleotides align to TRBD1. The CDR3 extends over 14 amino acids. The V gene's germline CDR1 is LGHDT and CDR2 YNNKEL (reference sequence). V lost 5 bases to trimming and J lost 4 bases; unmatched junction nucleotides: 7. CDR3 amino acids: CASSLYRGSYGYTF. The CDR3 region has the DNA TGTGCCAGCAGCTTATACAGGGGTAGCTATGGCTACACCTTC.

This sequence joins TRBV28 and TRBJ2-7; 8 bases are shared with TRBD1. This CDR3 has 17 amino acids. Germline V lookup: CDR1 MDHEN, CDR2 SYDVKM. V lost 5 bases and J lost 0; bases outside the gene matches: 12. CDR3 region: CASSPPPGGLFSYEQYF. CDR3 DNA: TGTGCCAGCAGTCCCCCCCCAGGGGGCCTTTTCTCCTACGAGCAGTACTTC. The whole variable domain, remainder taken from reference TRBV28 and TRBJ2-7, is DVKVTQSSRYLVKRTGEKVFLECVQDMDHENMFWYRQDPGLGLRLIYFSYDVKMKEKGDIPEGYSVSREKKERFSLILESASTNQTSMYLCASSPPPGGLFSYEQYFGPGTRLTVT.

The chain combines TRBV12-3 or TRBV12-4 with TRBJ1-5; 7 bases are a match to TRBD1. V was pared by 4 bases and J by 9 bases, with 6 bases of the junction left unmatched. The CDR3 is 13 amino acids. CDR3: CASSYYRGTPQHF. The CDR3 nucleotides read TGTGCCAGCAGTTACTACAGGGGAACGCCCCAGCATTTT.

This clone showed up just once. The chain combines TRBV6-5 with TRBJ2-3; D is ambiguous. The V end was cut by 4 bases, the J end by 4 bases, with 15 bases between. The CDR3 runs 15 residues. Germline CDR1 is MNHEY and CDR2 is SVGAGI. The chain's CDR3 is CASSLLGSGSDTQYF. In nucleotides, the CDR3 is TGTGCCAGCAGTTTACTCGGGTCGGGTTCAGATACGCAGTATTTT.

The rearrangement links TRBV7-9 to TRBJ2-1, with 9 bases lining up with TRBD2. The CDR3 totals 16 residues. CDR1 and CDR2 (germline): SEHNR, FQNEAQ (reference sequence). The trim removed 4 bases at V and 4 bases at J, leaving 8 bases unmatched. The CDR3 nucleotides read TGTGCCAGCAGCTCCCCCGGCGGGGGGGATTACAATGAGCAGTTCTTC. It encodes CASSSPGGGDYNEQFF.

The V gene is TRBV12-3 or TRBV12-4, the J gene TRBJ1-3, with D tentatively TRBD1 (6 bases). The V and J ends lost 8 bases and 2 bases respectively, with 7 bases between them. This CDR3 is built from 12 residues. CDR3 DNA sequence: TGTGCCAGCTCAGGGGCTGGAAACACCATATATTTT. Translated: CASSGAGNTIYF.

V is TRBV5-1 and J is TRBJ1-1; 9 nucleotides match TRBD1. After removal of 4 bases from V and 5 bases from J, the junction contained 12 bases not matched to a gene. Germline V gives CDR1 SGHRS, CDR2 YFSETQ. The CDR3 totals 16 residues. CDR3 amino acids: CASSRIKTGGLTEAFF. The DNA for the CDR3 is TGCGCCAGCAGCCGTATCAAGACAGGGGGGTTAACTGAAGCTTTCTTT.

The DNA for the CDR3 is TGCGCCAGCAGCCAAGAAGTACAAACCTCCTACGAGCAGTACTTC. Translated, it gives CASSQEVQTSYEQYF. V and J are TRBV4-1 and TRBJ2-7, with unresolved D. The CDR3 spans 15 residues. The germline V gene has CDR1 MGHRA and CDR2 YSYEKL. Trimming cost V 0 bases and J 0 bases, with 9 bases left between them.

This chain joins TRBV27 and TRBJ2-3; 11 bases are a match to TRBD2. The germline CDR1 and CDR2 sequences are MNHEY and SMNVEV (reference sequence). The CDR3 extends over 15 amino acids. Trimming took 2 bases from V and 3 from J; bases not matched to a gene: 1. DNA of the CDR3: TGTGCCAGCAGTTTAACTAGCGGGGGTACAGATACGCAGTATTTT. This codes for CASSLTSGGTDTQYF.

The chain is built from TRBV5-1 and TRBJ2-3; 13 nucleotides agree with TRBD2. Germline V gene sequence: CDR1 SGHRS, CDR2 YFSETQ. With 4 bases clipped from V and 5 bases from J, the junction kept 7 bases outside the gene matches. The CDR3 has 16 amino acids. Here the CDR3 reads CASSRGLAGALDTQYF. As DNA, the CDR3 is TGCGCCAGCAGCCGCGGACTAGCGGGGGCCTTAGATACGCAGTATTTT.

The chain joins TRBV28 to TRBJ1-2; D possibly corresponds to TRBD1 (6 bases). The CDR3 runs to 14 residues. V was trimmed by 2 bases and J by 4 bases, leaving 11 bases between them. Germline-derived CDR1 and CDR2 are MDHEN and SYDVKM. CDR3 sequence: CASSLAQGGYGYTF. In DNA form, the CDR3 reads TGTGCCAGCAGTTTAGCACAGGGTGGCTATGGCTACACCTTC.

CDR3 sequence reads: CASSTLPFGGYTF. CDR3 bases: TGTGCCAGTAGTACACTACCATTCGGGGGCTACACCTTC. The V gene is TRBV19, the J gene TRBJ1-2; D unresolved. V lost 4 bases to trimming and J lost 8 bases, with 14 bases between them. In germline, CDR1 is LNHDA, CDR2 SQIVND (reference sequence). The CDR3 is 13 amino acids.

The chain joins TRBV3-1 (or the pseudogene TRBV3-2) to TRBJ1-4, with TRBD1 identical over 7 bases. The germline V gene has CDR1 LGHDT and CDR2 YNNKEL (reference sequence). This CDR3 comprises 13 residues. Losses at the gene ends were 8 bases for V and 4 bases for J; bases not matched to a gene: 4. CDR3 nucleotide sequence: TGTGCCAGCTCGGGACAGTTTAATGAAAAACTGTTTTTT. Its translation is CASSGQFNEKLFF.

The chain couples TRBV19 to TRBJ1-6; D is uncertain. The CDR3 is 17 amino acids. Germline-derived CDR1 and CDR2 are LNHDA and SQIVND (reference sequence). Trimming removed 6 bases from V and 0 bases from J, with 15 bases in between. CDR3 bases: TGTGCCAGTAGAGATTTAGCCCGTAGCTCCTATAATTCACCCCTCCACTTT. It yields the protein CASRDLARSSYNSPLHF. Supplemented by reference TRBV19 and TRBJ1-6, the full variable domain reads DGGITQSPKYLFRKEGQNVTLSCEQNLNHDAMYWYRQDPGQGLRLIYYSQIVNDFQKGDIAEGYSVSREKKESFPLTVTSAQKNPTAFYLCASRDLARSSYNSPLHFGNGTRLTVT.

The V and J genes are TRBV3-1 (or the pseudogene TRBV3-2) and TRBJ2-5, with 13 bases matching TRBD2. Germline CDR1 reads LGHDT; CDR2 reads YNNKEL (reference sequence). V lost 0 bases, J lost 7 bases, and 8 bases stayed unmatched. The CDR3 runs to 17 residues. DNA of the CDR3: TGTGCCAGCAGCCAAGATTTACTAGCGGGGGGGCCCGGGACCCAGTACTTC. Translated: CASSQDLLAGGPGTQYF.

This clone was found once. The gene calls are TRBV5-6 and TRBJ2-1; 10 bases line up with TRBD1. From germline, CDR1 is SGHDT and CDR2 YYEEEE. Trimming cost V 1 base and J 3 bases; bases outside gene matches: 10. This CDR3 contains 18 residues. CDR3 in DNA: TGTGCCAGCAGCTTGTCGAGCACGGGACAGGGGTACTACAATGAGCAGTTCTTC. Amino acid sequence: CASSLSSTGQGYYNEQFF.

The gene calls are TRBV10-2 and TRBJ1-5; 7 bases are a match to TRBD1. V lost 6 bases, J lost 4 bases, and 3 bases stayed unmatched. The CDR3 has 13 residues. The V gene's germline CDR1 is WSHSY and CDR2 SAAADI. The CDR3, as DNA: TGCGCCAGCAGCCGGGACAGTAATCAGCCCCAGCATTTT. Translated, it gives CASSRDSNQPQHF.

This chain links TRBV5-1 with TRBJ2-7; D is undetermined. CDR1 and CDR2 (germline): SGHRS, YFSETQ. This CDR3 contains 13 residues. The ends were cut back, 1 base at V and 1 base at J, with 6 bases in the middle. Here the CDR3 reads CASSLSTSYEQYF. CDR3 DNA sequence: TGCGCCAGCAGCTTGTCGACTTCCTACGAGCAGTACTTC.

The rearrangement joins TRBV5-1 to TRBJ1-2, with TRBD1 identical over 7 bases. CDR3 size: 14 residues. J lost 3 bases, V lost 1 base, and 3 bases had no gene match. From germline, CDR1 is SGHRS and CDR2 YFSETQ. The CDR3 DNA is TGCGCCAGCAGCTTGAAAGGGACAGACTATGGCTACACCTTC. Translating it yields CASSLKGTDYGYTF.

The chain links TRBV6-6 to TRBJ1-1; 10 bases map to TRBD1. The CDR3 sequence is 16 residues long. Germline V gene sequence: CDR1 MNHNY, CDR2 SVGAGI (reference sequence). V was pared by 11 bases and J by 6 bases, with 18 bases of the junction left unmatched. The CDR3 region has the DNA TGTGCCGCCCTCCCACATCGGGGGACAGGGGTCTCTGAAGCTTTCTTT. It yields the protein CAALPHRGTGVSEAFF.